Below are 6 T cell receptor beta chains sequenced from a single sample in a study of blood T cell repertoires in COVID-19. Sequencing was performed with immunoSEQ multiplex PCR; in TCRdb, only in-frame clones are kept and a portion is missing. The sample has some 150,000 clones, roughly 80% seen once. The sample was peripheral blood. These receptors were obtained from a man in his sixties or seventies with acute or convalescent COVID-19.

The chain combines TRBV24-1 with TRBJ2-3; 7 positions agree with TRBD1. V lost 9 bases and J lost 5; bases outside the gene matches: 4. CDR1 KGHDR and CDR2 SFDVKD come from the germline V gene. This CDR3 is 12 amino acids long. In nucleotides, the CDR3 is TGTGCCACCTCGACAGGGATAGATACGCAGTATTTT. This gives the protein CATSTGIDTQYF.

V gene TRBV2 combines with J gene TRBJ1-4; 8 nucleotides line up with TRBD1. Per the germline V gene, CDR1 is SNHLY and CDR2 is FYNNEI. V was pared by 4 bases and J by 11 bases, with 12 bases of the junction left unmatched. This CDR3 contains 15 residues. In DNA, the CDR3 is TGTGCCAGCAGTGTAACGGGACAGGACTTTTTGAAACTGTTTTTT. Its protein is CASSVTGQDFLKLFF. The entire variable domain, with the rest obtained from reference TRBV2 and TRBJ1-4, is as follows: EPEVTQTPSHQVTQMGQEVILRCVPISNHLYFYWYRQILGQKVEFLVSFYNNEISEKSEIFDDQFSVERPDGSNFTLKIRSTKLEDSAMYFCASSVTGQDFLKLFFGSGTQLSVL.

V usage is TRBV6-1 and J usage is TRBJ2-2; 7 nucleotides agree with TRBD1. From germline, CDR1 is MNHNS and CDR2 SASEGT. This CDR3 spans 17 amino acids. V shed 0 bases, J shed 4 bases, and the junction held 8 bases outside the gene matches. CDR3 protein: CASSEAGVKGATGELFF. CDR3 nucleotides: TGTGCCAGCAGTGAAGCTGGGGTAAAGGGGGCCACCGGGGAGCTGTTTTTT.

The rearrangement links TRBV5-4 to TRBJ2-5; 7 bases line up with TRBD1. The germline V gene encodes CDR1 SGHNT and CDR2 YYREEE (reference sequence). The length of the CDR3 is 15 residues. The V segment lost 0 bases and the J segment 4 bases; nucleotides outside the gene matches: 6. DNA of the CDR3: TGTGCCAGCAGCTTGGGAGGGCAGGGGGTAGAGACCCAGTACTTC. This translates into CASSLGGQGVETQYF. The full variable domain, its missing parts supplied by reference TRBV5-4 and TRBJ2-5, is ETGVTQSPTHLIKTRGQQVTLRCSSQSGHNTVSWYQQALGQGPQFIFQYYREEENGRGNFPPRFSGLQFPNYSSELNVNALELDDSALYLCASSLGGQGVETQYFGPGTRLLVL.

This clone occurred once. The chain joins TRBV5-1 to TRBJ1-1; no clear D. The CDR3 sequence is 15 residues long. The V gene lost 0 bases and the J gene lost 4 bases, with 13 bases spanning the gap. Germline V gene sequence: CDR1 SGHRS, CDR2 YFSETQ. The DNA of the CDR3 is TGCGCCAGCAGCTTGGCAGAGGGAGTCGGCACTGAAGCTTTCTTT. Residues: CASSLAEGVGTEAFF.

J is TRBJ1-5 and V is TRBV19; D is perhaps TRBD1 (5 bases). CDR3 length equals 15 residues. The V end lost 3 bases, the J end lost 7 bases, and 16 bases lay between the germline ends. In germline, CDR1 is LNHDA, CDR2 SQIVND (reference sequence). Written as DNA, the CDR3 is TGTGCCAGTAGTATGAGGAGGGGACGGTCCCAGCCCCAGCATTTT. It yields the protein CASSMRRGRSQPQHF. Combining the CDR3 with reference TRBV19 and TRBJ1-5 gives the whole variable domain DGGITQSPKYLFRKEGQNVTLSCEQNLNHDAMYWYRQDPGQGLRLIYYSQIVNDFQKGDIAEGYSVSREKKESFPLTVTSAQKNPTAFYLCASSMRRGRSQPQHFGDGTRLSIL.